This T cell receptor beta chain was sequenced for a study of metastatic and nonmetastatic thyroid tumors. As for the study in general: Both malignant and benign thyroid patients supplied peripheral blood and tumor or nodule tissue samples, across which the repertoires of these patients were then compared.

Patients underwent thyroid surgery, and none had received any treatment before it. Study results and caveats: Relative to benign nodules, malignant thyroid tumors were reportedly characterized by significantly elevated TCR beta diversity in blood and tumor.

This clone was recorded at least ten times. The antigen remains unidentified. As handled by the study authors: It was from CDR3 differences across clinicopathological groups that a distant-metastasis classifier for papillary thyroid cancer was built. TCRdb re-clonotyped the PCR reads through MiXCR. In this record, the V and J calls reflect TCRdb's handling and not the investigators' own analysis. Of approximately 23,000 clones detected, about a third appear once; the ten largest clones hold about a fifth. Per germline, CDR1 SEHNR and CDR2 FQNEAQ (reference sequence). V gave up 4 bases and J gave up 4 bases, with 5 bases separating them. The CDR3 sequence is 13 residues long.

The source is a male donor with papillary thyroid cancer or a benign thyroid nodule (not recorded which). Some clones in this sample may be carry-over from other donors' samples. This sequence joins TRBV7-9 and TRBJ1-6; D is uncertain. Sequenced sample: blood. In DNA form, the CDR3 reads TGTGCCAGCAGCTCCGGGTATAATTCACCCCTCCACTTT. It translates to CASSSGYNSPLHF.